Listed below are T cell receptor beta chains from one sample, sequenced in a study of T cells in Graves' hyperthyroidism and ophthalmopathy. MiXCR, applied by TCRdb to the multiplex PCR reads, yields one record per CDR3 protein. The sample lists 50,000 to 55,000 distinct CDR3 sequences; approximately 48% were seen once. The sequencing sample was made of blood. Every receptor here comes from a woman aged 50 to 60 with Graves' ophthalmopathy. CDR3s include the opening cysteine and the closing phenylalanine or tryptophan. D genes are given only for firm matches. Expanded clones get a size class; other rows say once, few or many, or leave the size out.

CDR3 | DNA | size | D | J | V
CASSDSTGSGANVLTF | TGTGCCAGCAGTGACTCGACAGGGTCTGGGGCCAACGTCCTGACTTTC | . | TRBD1 | TRBJ2-6 | TRBV6-1
CAWSVGPPGETQYF | TGTGCCTGGAGTGTAGGGCCTCCCGGGGAGACCCAGTACTTC | few | . | TRBJ2-5 | TRBV30
CASSQGQSDQYF | TGTGCCAGCAGCCAAGGACAGAGCGACCAGTACTTC | many | . | TRBJ2-5 | TRBV7-9
CASSRGTGHNEQYF | TGTGCCAGCAGCCGAGGGACAGGCCACAATGAGCAGTATTTT | once | TRBD1 | TRBJ2-3 | TRBV7-8
CASSDSGVRTDTQYF | TGTGCCAGCAGTGATTCGGGGGTCCGCACAGATACGCAGTATTTT | many | . | TRBJ2-3 | TRBV2
CASRAGSKPQQYF | TGTGCCAGCAGGGCAGGGAGTAAGCCCCAGCAGTACTTC | . | . | TRBJ2-7 | TRBV12-3/TRBV12-4
CASSLGGQGAPLAFF | TGTGCCAGCAGCTTAGGGGGACAGGGGGCGCCCTTGGCGTTCTTC | . | TRBD1 | TRBJ2-1 | TRBV11-2
CASIAANYEQYF | TGTGCCAGCATCGCAGCCAACTACGAGCAGTACTTC | . | . | TRBJ2-7 | TRBV2
CATTRGVAGTGVSDTQYF | TGTGCCACCACCAGAGGGGTTGCCGGGACAGGGGTGTCAGATACGCAGTATTTT | . | TRBD1 | TRBJ2-3 | TRBV15
CASSVGGGAGDGYTF | TGTGCCAGCAGCGTAGGGGGGGGGGCAGGGGACGGCTACACCTTC | . | . | TRBJ1-2 | TRBV9
CSARPLVPYNSPLHF | TGCAGTGCCAGGCCTTTAGTTCCCTATAATTCACCCCTCCACTTT | many | . | TRBJ1-6 | TRBV20-1
CASSYSLEIQYF | TGTGCCAGCAGTTACTCCCTGGAGATCCAGTACTTC | . | . | TRBJ2-5 | TRBV2
CASSEDESGLSNEQFF | TGCGCCAGCAGTGAAGATGAGTCAGGGCTATCAAATGAGCAGTTCTTC | . | . | TRBJ2-1 | TRBV10-1
CASSIRGGVRGTDTQYF | TGTGCCAGCAGCATTAGAGGGGGGGTTCGTGGGACAGATACGCAGTATTTT | . | . | TRBJ2-3 | TRBV3-1
CASSAGQVIAKNIQYF | TGTGCCAGCAGTGCCGGACAGGTGATAGCCAAAAACATTCAGTACTTC | many | TRBD1 | TRBJ2-4 | TRBV2
CASSLERVETQYF | TGTGCCAGCAGCTTAGAAAGGGTGGAGACCCAGTACTTC | . | . | TRBJ2-5 | TRBV11-2
CASSQEGYANTGELLF | TGTGCCAGCAGCCAAGAGGGCTACGCGAACACCGGGGAGCTGCTTTTT | . | . | TRBJ2-2 | TRBV3-2
CASSILAESLYF | TGTGCCAGTAGTATACTAGCGGAGTCCCTATACTTC | . | TRBD2 | TRBJ2-5 | TRBV19
CASSPWDSGEQYF | TGTGCCAGCAGCCCATGGGACAGCGGCGAGCAGTACTTC | . | TRBD1 | TRBJ2-7 | TRBV9
CASSPGTGGLSNQPQHF | TGTGCCAGCAGCCCTGGGACAGGGGGTCTTAGCAATCAGCCCCAGCATTTT | . | TRBD1 | TRBJ1-5 | TRBV7-6
CAISESQLTEQFF | TGTGCCATCAGTGAATCGCAACTGACCGAGCAGTTCTTC | . | . | TRBJ2-1 | TRBV10-3
CASSAAGTNEAFF | TGCGCCAGCAGTGCCGCAGGAACTAATGAAGCTTTCTTT | . | . | TRBJ1-1 | TRBV10-1
CASSLDQVNTGELFF | TGCGCCAGCAGCTTGGATCAGGTTAACACCGGGGAGCTGTTTTTT | many | . | TRBJ2-2 | TRBV5-1
CSVWLAGGASYEQYF | TGCAGCGTTTGGCTAGCGGGAGGAGCGTCCTACGAGCAGTACTTC | medium-sized | TRBD2 | TRBJ2-7 | TRBV29-1
CASSAIGTSQTYEQYF | TGTGCCAGCAGTGCTATCGGGACTAGCCAAACTTACGAGCAGTACTTC | . | TRBD2 | TRBJ2-7 | TRBV2
CASSTGLAGDEQYF | TGTGCCAGCAGTACTGGACTAGCGGGGGACGAGCAGTACTTC | many | TRBD2 | TRBJ2-7 | TRBV12-3/TRBV12-4
CSRLLNQPQRF | TGCAGCCGCCTTCTCAATCAGCCCCAGCGTTTT | . | . | TRBJ1-5 | TRBV20-1
CAISADTDNSPLHF | TGTGCCATCAGTGCGGACACCGATAATTCACCCCTCCACTTT | medium-sized | . | TRBJ1-6 | TRBV10-3